This section outlines one T cell receptor (beta chain) sequence together with its context. Profiling relied on immunoSEQ multiplex PCR, and the TCRdb table lists in-frame clones only, not all of them. The profile shows about 480,000 clones, approximately 91% of them singletons. This sample stems from a study of blood T cell repertoires in COVID-19. Recovered participants had two consecutive negative NP/OP PCR tests, healthcare professional clearance, or symptom resolution. Source material: PBMCs or T cells enriched from blood (not recorded which). This clonotype was obtained from a woman aged 55-69 years who had recovered from COVID-19.

The CDR3: CASSFHGTGSNQPQHF. The CDR3 nucleotides read TGTGCCAGCAGCTTTCACGGGACAGGTAGCAATCAGCCCCAGCATTTT. The chain uses TRBV7-9 and TRBJ1-5; 8 bases line up with TRBD1. The CDR3 is made up of 16 amino acids. Germline values: CDR1 SEHNR, CDR2 FQNEAQ (reference sequence). V trimming: 3 bases; J trimming: 0 bases; junction bases outside the gene matches: 4.